This TCR beta chain was obtained from a study of T cells in localized non-small cell lung cancer. Generated by immunoSEQ multiplex PCR, the TCRdb table keeps only in-frame clones and is missing some. The sample shows approximately 7,200 clones, more than 75% of them seen only once. Notes on the study in general: Higher T cell density in the blood was associated with longer overall survival, whereas higher adjacent-lung clonality associated with shorter survival. In adjacent lung, a median around 57 of the top 100 tumor clones were found. Only one tumor region went through sequencing, so heterogeneity may still be there.

Germline V gene sequence: CDR1 MNHEY, CDR2 SMNVEV (reference sequence). V was cut by 0 bases and J by 4 bases, with 13 bases left in between. CDR3 length: 15 amino acids. Turning to this clone: Antigen unknown.

The sequencing used peripheral blood, collected before any cancer treatment. The source is a male donor aged 60 or over with stage III lung adenocarcinoma. J is TRBJ2-7 and V is TRBV27; D may be TRBD1 or TRBD2 (5 bases each). The CDR3 spells CASSLSPGTPYEQYF. The DNA of the CDR3 is TGTGCCAGCAGTTTATCTCCAGGGACCCCTTACGAGCAGTACTTC.